This TCR beta chain was recorded in a study of shared clonotypes between healthy human individuals. Assay used: immunoSEQ multiplex PCR; TCRdb lists only in-frame clones, some missing. The data hold over a million clones, with around 78% observed a single time. Regarding this clone: A much larger clone is a single base away; this may be a read error. The sample holds other DNA sequences that translate to the same CDR3.

With V trimmed by 1 base and J by 3 bases, 2 bases remained unmatched. The CDR3 is made up of 15 amino acids. Germline CDR1 and CDR2: SGHAT and FQNNGV. Sequenced input: memory CD4+ T cells from PBMCs. Subset noted: CD45RA-negative fraction. The rearrangement joins TRBV11-2 to TRBJ2-1, with 8 nucleotides matching TRBD2. The TCR sequence derives from a man aged 18 to 29 in good health. Some clones in this sample may be carry-over from other donors' samples. CDR3 DNA: TGTGCCAGCAGCTTAGGGCTAGCGGGCTACAATGAGCAGTTCTTC. Protein product: CASSLGLAGYNEQFF.